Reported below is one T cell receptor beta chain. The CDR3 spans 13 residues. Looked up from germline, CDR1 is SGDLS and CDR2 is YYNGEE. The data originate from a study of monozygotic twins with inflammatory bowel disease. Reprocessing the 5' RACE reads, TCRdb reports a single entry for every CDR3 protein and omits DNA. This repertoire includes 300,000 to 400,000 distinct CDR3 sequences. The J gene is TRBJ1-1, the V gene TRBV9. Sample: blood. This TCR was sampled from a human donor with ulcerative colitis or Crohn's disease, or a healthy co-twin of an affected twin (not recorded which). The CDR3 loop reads CASSAQRNTEAFF. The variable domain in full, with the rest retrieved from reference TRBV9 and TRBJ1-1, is DSGVTQTPKHLITATGQRVTLRCSPRSGDLSVYWYQQSLDQGLQFLIQYYNGEERAKGNILERFSAQQFPDLHSELNLSSLELGDSALYFCASSAQRNTEAFFGQGTRLTVV.